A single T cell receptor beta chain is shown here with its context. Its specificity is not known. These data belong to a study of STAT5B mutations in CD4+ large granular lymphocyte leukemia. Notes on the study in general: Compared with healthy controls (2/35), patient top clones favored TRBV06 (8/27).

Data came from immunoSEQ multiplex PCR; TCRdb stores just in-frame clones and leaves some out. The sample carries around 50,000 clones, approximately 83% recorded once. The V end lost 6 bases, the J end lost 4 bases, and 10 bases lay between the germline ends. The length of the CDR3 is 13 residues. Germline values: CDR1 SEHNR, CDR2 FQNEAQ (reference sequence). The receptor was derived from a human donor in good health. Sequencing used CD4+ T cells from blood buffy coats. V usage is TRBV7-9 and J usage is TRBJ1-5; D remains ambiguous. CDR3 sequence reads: CASSERANQPQHF. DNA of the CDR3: TGTGCCAGCAGTGAAAGGGCAAATCAGCCCCAGCATTTT.